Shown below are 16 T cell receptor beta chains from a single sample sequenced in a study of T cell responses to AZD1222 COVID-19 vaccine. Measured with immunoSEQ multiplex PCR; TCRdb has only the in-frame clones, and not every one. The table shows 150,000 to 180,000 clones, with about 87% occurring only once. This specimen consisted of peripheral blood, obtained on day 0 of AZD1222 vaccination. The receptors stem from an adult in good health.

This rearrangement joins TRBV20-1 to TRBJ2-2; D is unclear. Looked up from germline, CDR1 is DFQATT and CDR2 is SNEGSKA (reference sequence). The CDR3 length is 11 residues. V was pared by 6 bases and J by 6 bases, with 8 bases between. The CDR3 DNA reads TGCAGTGCGTTCACAGCCGGGGAGCTGTTTTTT. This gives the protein CSAFTAGELFF.

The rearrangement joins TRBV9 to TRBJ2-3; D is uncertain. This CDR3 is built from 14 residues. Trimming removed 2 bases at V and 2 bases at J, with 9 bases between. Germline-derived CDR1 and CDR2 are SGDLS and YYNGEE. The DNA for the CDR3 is TGTGCCAGCAGCGTCGGACCGTCCACAGATACGCAGTATTTT. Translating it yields CASSVGPSTDTQYF.

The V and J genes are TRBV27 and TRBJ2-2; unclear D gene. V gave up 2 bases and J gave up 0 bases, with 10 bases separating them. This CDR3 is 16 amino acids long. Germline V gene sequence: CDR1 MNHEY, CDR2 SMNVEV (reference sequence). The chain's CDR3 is CASSLARMPNTGELFF. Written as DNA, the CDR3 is TGTGCCAGCAGTTTAGCCCGTATGCCGAACACCGGGGAGCTGTTTTTT.

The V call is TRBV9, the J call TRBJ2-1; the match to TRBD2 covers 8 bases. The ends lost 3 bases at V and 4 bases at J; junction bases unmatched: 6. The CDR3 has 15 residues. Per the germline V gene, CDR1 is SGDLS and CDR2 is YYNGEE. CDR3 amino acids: CASSESGGGYNEQFF. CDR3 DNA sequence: TGTGCCAGCAGCGAAAGCGGGGGAGGGTACAATGAGCAGTTCTTC. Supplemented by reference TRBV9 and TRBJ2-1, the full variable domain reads DSGVTQTPKHLITATGQRVTLRCSPRSGDLSVYWYQQSLDQGLQFLIQYYNGEERAKGNILERFSAQQFPDLHSELNLSSLELGDSALYFCASSESGGGYNEQFFGPGTRLTVL.

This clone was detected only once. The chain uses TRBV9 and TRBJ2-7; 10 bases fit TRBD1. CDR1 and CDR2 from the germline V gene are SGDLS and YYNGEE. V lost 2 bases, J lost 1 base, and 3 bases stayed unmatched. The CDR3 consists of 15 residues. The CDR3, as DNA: TGTGCCAGCAGCGTGGGACAGGGGCAATCCTACGAGCAGTACTTC. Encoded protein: CASSVGQGQSYEQYF.

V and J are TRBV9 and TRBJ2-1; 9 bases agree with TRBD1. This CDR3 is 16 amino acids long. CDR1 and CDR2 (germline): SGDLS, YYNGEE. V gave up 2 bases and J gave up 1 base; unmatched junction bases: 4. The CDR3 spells CASSVFGTGSYNEQFF. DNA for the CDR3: TGTGCCAGCAGCGTTTTCGGGACAGGGTCCTACAATGAGCAGTTCTTC.

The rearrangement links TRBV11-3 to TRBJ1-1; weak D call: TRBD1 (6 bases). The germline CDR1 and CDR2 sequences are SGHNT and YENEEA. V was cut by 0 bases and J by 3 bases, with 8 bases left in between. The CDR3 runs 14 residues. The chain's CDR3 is CASSLEGGHTEAFF. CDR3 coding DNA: TGTGCCAGCAGCTTAGAAGGGGGTCACACTGAAGCTTTCTTT.

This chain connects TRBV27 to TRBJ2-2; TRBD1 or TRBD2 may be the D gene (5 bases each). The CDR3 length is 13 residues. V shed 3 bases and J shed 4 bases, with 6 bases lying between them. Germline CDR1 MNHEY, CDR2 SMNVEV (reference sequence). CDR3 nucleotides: TGTGCCAGCAGTTTTGGGGGCACCGGGGAGCTGTTTTTT. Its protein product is CASSFGGTGELFF.

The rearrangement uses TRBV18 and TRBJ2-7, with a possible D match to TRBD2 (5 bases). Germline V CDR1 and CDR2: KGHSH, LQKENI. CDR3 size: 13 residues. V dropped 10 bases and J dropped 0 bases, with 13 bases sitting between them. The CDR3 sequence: CATQGGASYEQYF. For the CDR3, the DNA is TGTGCCACCCAAGGAGGAGCCTCCTACGAGCAGTACTTC. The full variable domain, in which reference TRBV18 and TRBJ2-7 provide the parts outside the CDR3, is NAGVMQNPRHLVRRRGQEARLRCSPMKGHSHVYWYRQLPEEGLKFMVYLQKENIIDESGMPKERFSAEFPKEGPSILRIQQVVRGDSAAYFCATQGGASYEQYFGPGTRLTVT.

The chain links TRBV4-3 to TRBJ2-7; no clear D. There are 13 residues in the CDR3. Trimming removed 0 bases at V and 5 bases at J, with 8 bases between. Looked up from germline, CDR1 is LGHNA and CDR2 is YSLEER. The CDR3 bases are TGCGCCAGCAGCCAAGAAGTCCGAAACGAGCAGTACTTC. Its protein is CASSQEVRNEQYF.

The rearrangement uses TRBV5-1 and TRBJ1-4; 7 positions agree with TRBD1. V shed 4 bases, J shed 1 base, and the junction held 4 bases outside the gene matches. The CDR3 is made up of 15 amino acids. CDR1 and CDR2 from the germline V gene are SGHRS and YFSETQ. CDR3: CASSPTGVTNEKLFF. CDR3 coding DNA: TGCGCCAGCAGCCCTACAGGGGTAACTAATGAAAAACTGTTTTTT.

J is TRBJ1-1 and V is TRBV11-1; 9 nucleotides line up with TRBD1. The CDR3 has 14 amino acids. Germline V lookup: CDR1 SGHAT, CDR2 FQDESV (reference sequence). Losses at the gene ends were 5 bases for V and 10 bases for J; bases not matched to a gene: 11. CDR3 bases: TGTGCCAGCAGCGCCGGGGGACAGGGCTCGCGAGCTTTCTTT. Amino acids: CASSAGGQGSRAFF.

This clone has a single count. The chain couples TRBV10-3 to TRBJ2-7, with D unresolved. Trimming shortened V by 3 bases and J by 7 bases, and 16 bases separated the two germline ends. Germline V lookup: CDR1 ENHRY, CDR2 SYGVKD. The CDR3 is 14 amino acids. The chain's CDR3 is CAISDNLWVEEQYF. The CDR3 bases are TGTGCCATCAGTGACAACCTTTGGGTGGAAGAGCAGTACTTC.

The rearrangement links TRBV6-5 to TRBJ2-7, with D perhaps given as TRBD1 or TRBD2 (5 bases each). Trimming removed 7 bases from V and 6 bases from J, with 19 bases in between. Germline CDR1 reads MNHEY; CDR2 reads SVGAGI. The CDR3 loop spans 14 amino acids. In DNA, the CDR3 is TGTGCCAGCACCAAAGGACTGGACGGGACCGAGCAGTACTTC. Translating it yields CASTKGLDGTEQYF.

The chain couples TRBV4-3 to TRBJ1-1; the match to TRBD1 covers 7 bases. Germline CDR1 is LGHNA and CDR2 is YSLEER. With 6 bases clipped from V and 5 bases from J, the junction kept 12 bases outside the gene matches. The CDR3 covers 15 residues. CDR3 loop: CASSPSGTAPTEAFF. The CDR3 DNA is TGCGCCAGCAGTCCATCCGGGACAGCACCTACTGAAGCTTTCTTT.

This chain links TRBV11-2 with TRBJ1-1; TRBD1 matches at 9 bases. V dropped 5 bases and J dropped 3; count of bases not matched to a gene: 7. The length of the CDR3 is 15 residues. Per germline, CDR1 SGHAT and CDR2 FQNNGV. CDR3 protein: CASSPGQGFDTEAFF. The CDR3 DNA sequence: TGTGCCAGCAGCCCAGGACAGGGGTTTGACACTGAAGCTTTCTTT.